Presented here are 11 T cell receptor beta chains from one specimen sequenced in a study of blood T cell repertoires in COVID-19. Sequencing used immunoSEQ multiplex PCR; TCRdb keeps in-frame clones, though not all of them. The sample carries roughly 86,000 clones, roughly 80% recorded once. The specimen was peripheral blood. Receptor source: a man in his sixties with acute or convalescent COVID-19.

This clone was recorded once. The gene calls are TRBV9 and TRBJ1-2; D gene unclear. The CDR3 spans 14 residues. Germline V lookup: CDR1 SGDLS, CDR2 YYNGEE. V dropped 3 bases and J dropped 3 bases, with 12 bases sitting between them. The CDR3, as DNA: TGTGCCAGCAGCGCTGCCGGGGTTTACTATGGCTACACCTTC. Protein sequence: CASSAAGVYYGYTF.

This clone was seen a few times. The chain has TRBV30 and TRBJ2-3; D uncertain. V was pared by 3 bases and J by 4 bases, with 11 bases between. CDR1 and CDR2 (germline): GTSNPN, SVGIG (reference sequence). This CDR3 has 13 amino acids. Here the CDR3 reads CAWSPLSADTQYF. DNA for the CDR3: TGTGCCTGGAGCCCTCTATCCGCAGATACGCAGTATTTT.

The chain has TRBV5-1 and TRBJ2-7; possible D gene TRBD1, 5 bases. The CDR3 runs 13 residues. Germline CDR1 is SGHRS and CDR2 is YFSETQ. Trimming left V 3 bases short and J 6 bases short, with 13 bases between. The CDR3 DNA sequence: TGCGCCAGCAGCTCCTCGACGCAGGGCGAGCAGTACTTC. It translates to CASSSSTQGEQYF.

This clone showed up just once. The genes are TRBV30 and TRBJ2-2; 7 bases are shared with TRBD1. With V trimmed by 4 bases and J by 2 bases, 7 bases remained unmatched. The CDR3 runs 15 residues. Germline V gene lookup returns CDR1 GTSNPN and CDR2 SVGIG (reference sequence). CDR3 in amino acids: CAWKLGTANTGELFF. DNA of the CDR3: TGTGCCTGGAAGCTAGGGACAGCAAACACCGGGGAGCTGTTTTTT.

In its sample, this clone was seen a few times. V is TRBV6-5 and J is TRBJ2-7; maybe TRBD1 (6 bases). Deletions cut 2 bases from V and 5 bases from J, with 10 bases between. The CDR3 has 13 residues. Germline lookup yields CDR1 MNHEY and CDR2 SVGAGI. Here the CDR3 DNA reads TGTGCCAGCAGTTACGGGACATTGAACGAGCAGTACTTC. Protein: CASSYGTLNEQYF.

The chain couples TRBV4-1 to TRBJ2-7; 8 bases line up with TRBD1. Unmatched junction bases numbered 2, after V lost 1 base and J lost 0 bases. From germline, CDR1 is MGHRA and CDR2 YSYEKL. CDR3 size: 15 residues. The DNA for the CDR3 is TGCGCCAGCAGCCAAGGGGGGACAGGCTCCTACGAGCAGTACTTC. Amino acids: CASSQGGTGSYEQYF.

The V gene is TRBV29-1, the J gene TRBJ2-1, with D possibly TRBD2 on 6 matching bases. V was pared by 3 bases and J by 7 bases, with 13 bases between. This CDR3 is 13 amino acids long. Germline CDR1 is SQVTM and CDR2 is ANQGSEA. Here the CDR3 DNA reads TGCAGCGTTGACGACGTGGGGGGTAATGAGCAGTTCTTC. It specifies CSVDDVGGNEQFF.

The chain joins TRBV19 to TRBJ1-1, with D unclear. Germline CDR1 and CDR2: LNHDA and SQIVND (reference sequence). Trimming took off 7 bases at V and 4 bases at J, with 7 bases between the two ends. The CDR3 contains 11 residues. CDR3 region: CASNLGTEAFF. CDR3 nucleotide sequence: TGTGCCAGTAATCTAGGCACTGAAGCTTTCTTT.

The V gene is TRBV5-1, the J gene TRBJ2-2, with TRBD1 matching 7 bases. Trimming at V came to 4 bases and at J to 0 bases, leaving 3 bases not matched to a gene. This CDR3 has 15 amino acids. CDR1 is SGHRS, CDR2 YFSETQ, per germline. The chain's CDR3 is CASSGGQPNTGELFF. CDR3 nucleotide sequence: TGCGCCAGCAGCGGGGGACAGCCGAACACCGGGGAGCTGTTTTTT.

The V call is TRBV19, the J call TRBJ1-5, with TRBD1 matching 7 bases. The CDR3 length is 17 residues. V trimming: 6 bases; J trimming: 1 base; junction bases outside the gene matches: 12. Germline lookup yields CDR1 LNHDA and CDR2 SQIVND (reference sequence). The CDR3 sequence: CASSSLLGGRSNQPQHF. The DNA for the CDR3 is TGTGCCAGTAGCAGCCTTTTAGGGGGCAGGAGCAATCAGCCCCAGCATTTT.

This chain joins TRBV5-1 and TRBJ1-1, with D perhaps TRBD1 (6 bases). This CDR3 has 15 amino acids. Germline CDR1 SGHRS, CDR2 YFSETQ. Trimming cost V 4 bases and J 6 bases, with 19 bases left between them. The CDR3: CASSPTTREGAEAFF. The CDR3 DNA reads TGCGCCAGCAGCCCGACCACGAGGGAGGGGGCTGAAGCTTTCTTT. Supplemented by reference TRBV5-1 and TRBJ1-1, the full variable domain reads KAGVTQTPRYLIKTRGQQVTLSCSPISGHRSVSWYQQTPGQGLQFLFEYFSETQRNKGNFPGRFSGRQFSNSRSEMNVSTLELGDSALYLCASSPTTREGAEAFFGQGTRLTVV.